This T cell receptor (beta chain) was found in a study of radiotherapy plus CTLA-4 blockade in lung cancer. Across the study: Of all patients, around 20% responded objectively and 25% to 35% showed disease control. Broader study findings: Early blood T cell clone dynamics reportedly forecast response best, with interferon-beta. Expansion in blood of tumor-derived TCR clones was seen after radiotherapy plus ipilimumab.

Ipilimumab-mediated CTLA-4 blockade plus focal radiation was given to patients having chemo-refractory metastatic non-small-cell lung cancer. As for this clone: What it binds is not known.

Germline lookup yields CDR1 SGHDT and CDR2 YYEEEE. This CDR3 region has 17 residues. V was pared by 0 bases and J by 6 bases, with 8 bases of the junction left unmatched. Data came from immunoSEQ multiplex PCR; TCRdb stores just in-frame clones and leaves some out. The sample gives around 42,000 clones, 63% of which show up once; about 18% is in the top ten. The sample in question was peripheral blood, obtained from a patient treated with radiotherapy plus ipilimumab. The chain links TRBV5-6 to TRBJ2-2; 10 bases are shared with TRBD2. This sequence was found in a human donor with non-small cell lung cancer who had a partial response to radiotherapy plus ipilimumab. The CDR3 spells CASSLGTLAGVPGELFF. The CDR3 nucleotides are TGTGCCAGCAGCTTGGGTACCCTAGCGGGAGTTCCCGGGGAGCTGTTTTTT. The complete variable domain, with remaining parts taken from reference TRBV5-6 and TRBJ2-2, reads DAGVTQSPTHLIKTRGQQVTLRCSPKSGHDTVSWYQQALGQGPQFIFQYYEEEERQRGNFPDRFSGHQFPNYSSELNVNALLLGDSALYLCASSLGTLAGVPGELFFGEGSRLTVL.